This TCR beta chain was identified in a study of OX40 agonist ivuxolimab in advanced cancers. The protocol was immunoSEQ multiplex PCR, while the TCRdb copy is restricted to in-frame clones and leaves out a portion. Of about 93,000 clones in the sample, approximately 94% were seen once. Sample: CD4+ or CD8+ T cells sorted from blood, taken in a trial of the OX40 agonist ivuxolimab. This TCR came from an adult with an advanced solid tumor such as melanoma, head and neck, liver or kidney cancer.

As DNA, the CDR3 is TGTGCCAGCAGTCCCCGGGACAGGGTTAGGGATGGCTACACCTTC. Protein: CASSPRDRVRDGYTF. The V call is TRBV6-1, the J call TRBJ1-2, with TRBD1 identical over 9 bases. CDR1 and CDR2 (germline): MNHNS, SASEGT. Trimming removed 5 bases from V and 6 bases from J; junction bases left unmatched: 10. The CDR3 runs 15 residues.